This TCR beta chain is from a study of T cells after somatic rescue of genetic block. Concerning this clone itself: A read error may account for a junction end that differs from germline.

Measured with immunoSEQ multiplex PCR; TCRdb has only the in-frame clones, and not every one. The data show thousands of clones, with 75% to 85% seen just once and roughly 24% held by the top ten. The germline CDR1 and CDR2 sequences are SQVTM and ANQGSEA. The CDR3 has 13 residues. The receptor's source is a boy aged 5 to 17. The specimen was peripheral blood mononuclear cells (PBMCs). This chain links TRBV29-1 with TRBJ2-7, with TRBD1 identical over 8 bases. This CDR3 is CSARTGSSSEQYF. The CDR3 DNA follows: TGCAGCGCAAGGACAGGGAGTTCCTCCGAGCAGTACTTC.